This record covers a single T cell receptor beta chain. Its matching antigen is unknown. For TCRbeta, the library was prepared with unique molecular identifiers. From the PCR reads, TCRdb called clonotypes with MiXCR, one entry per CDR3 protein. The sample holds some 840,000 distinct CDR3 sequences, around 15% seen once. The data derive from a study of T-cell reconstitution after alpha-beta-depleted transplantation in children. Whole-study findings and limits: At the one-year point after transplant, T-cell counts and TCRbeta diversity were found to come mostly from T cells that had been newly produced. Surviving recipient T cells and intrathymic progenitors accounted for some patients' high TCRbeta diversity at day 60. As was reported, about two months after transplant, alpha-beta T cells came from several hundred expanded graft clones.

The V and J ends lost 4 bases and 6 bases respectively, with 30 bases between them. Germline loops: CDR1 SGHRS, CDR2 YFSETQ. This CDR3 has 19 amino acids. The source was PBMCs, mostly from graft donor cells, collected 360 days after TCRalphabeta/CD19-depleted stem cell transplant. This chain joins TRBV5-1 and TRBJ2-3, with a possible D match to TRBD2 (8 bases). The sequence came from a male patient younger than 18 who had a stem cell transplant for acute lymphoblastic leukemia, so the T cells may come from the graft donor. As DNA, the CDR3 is TGCGCCAGCAGCCGACTTCTGACAGGGCGGGAGGTATCGCGGGATACGCAGTATTTT. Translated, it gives CASSRLLTGREVSRDTQYF. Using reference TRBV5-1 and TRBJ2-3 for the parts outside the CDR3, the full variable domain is KAGVTQTPRYLIKTRGQQVTLSCSPISGHRSVSWYQQTPGQGLQFLFEYFSETQRNKGNFPGRFSGRQFSNSRSEMNVSTLELGDSALYLCASSRLLTGREVSRDTQYFGPGTRLTVL.